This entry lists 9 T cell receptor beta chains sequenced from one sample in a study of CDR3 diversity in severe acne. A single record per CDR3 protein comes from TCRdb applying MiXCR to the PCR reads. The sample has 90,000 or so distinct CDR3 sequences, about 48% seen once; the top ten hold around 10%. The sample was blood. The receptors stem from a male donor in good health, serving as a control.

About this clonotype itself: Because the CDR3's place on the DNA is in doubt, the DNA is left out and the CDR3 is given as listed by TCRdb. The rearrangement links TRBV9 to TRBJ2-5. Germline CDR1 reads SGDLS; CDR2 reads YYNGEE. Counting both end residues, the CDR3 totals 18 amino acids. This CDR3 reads CASSFNYGYTFGSGTQYF.

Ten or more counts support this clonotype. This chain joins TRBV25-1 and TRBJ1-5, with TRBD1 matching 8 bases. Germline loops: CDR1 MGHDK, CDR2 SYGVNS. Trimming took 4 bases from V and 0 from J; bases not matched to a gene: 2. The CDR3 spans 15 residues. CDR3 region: CASSGQGASNQPQHF. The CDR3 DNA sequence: TGTGCCAGCAGTGGTCAGGGGGCTAGCAATCAGCCCCAGCATTTT.

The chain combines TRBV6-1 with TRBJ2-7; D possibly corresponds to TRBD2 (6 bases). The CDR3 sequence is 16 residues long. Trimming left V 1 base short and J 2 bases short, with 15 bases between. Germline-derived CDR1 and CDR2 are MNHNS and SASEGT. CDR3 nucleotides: TGTGCCAGCAGTGAAGGGTCAGGAGGGACCACCTACGAGCAGTACTTC. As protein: CASSEGSGGTTYEQYF.

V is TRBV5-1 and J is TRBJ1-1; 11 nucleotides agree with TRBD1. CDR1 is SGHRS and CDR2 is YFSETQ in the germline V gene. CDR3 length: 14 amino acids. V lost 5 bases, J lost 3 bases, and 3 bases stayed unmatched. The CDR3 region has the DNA TGCGCCAGCAGTATGGGACAGGGGGACACTGAAGCTTTCTTT. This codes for CASSMGQGDTEAFF. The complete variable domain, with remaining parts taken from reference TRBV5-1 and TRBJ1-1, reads KAGVTQTPRYLIKTRGQQVTLSCSPISGHRSVSWYQQTPGQGLQFLFEYFSETQRNKGNFPGRFSGRQFSNSRSEMNVSTLELGDSALYLCASSMGQGDTEAFFGQGTRLTVV.

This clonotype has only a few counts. CDR3 DNA: TGTGCCAGCAGCAACAGCAGGGGCTCTGGGGCCAACGTCCTGACTTTC. Residues: CASSNSRGSGANVLTF. This chain links TRBV5-6 with TRBJ2-6; a weak D match, TRBD1 (6 bases). Trimming pared 4 bases from V and 0 bases from J, leaving 11 bases between. The V gene's germline CDR1 is SGHDT and CDR2 YYEEEE. CDR3 size: 16 residues.

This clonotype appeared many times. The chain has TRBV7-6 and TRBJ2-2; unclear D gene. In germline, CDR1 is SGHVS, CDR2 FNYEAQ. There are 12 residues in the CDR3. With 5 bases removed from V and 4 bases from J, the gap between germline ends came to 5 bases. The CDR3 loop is CASSPVTGELFF. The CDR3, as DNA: TGTGCCAGCAGCCCAGTCACCGGGGAGCTGTTTTTT.

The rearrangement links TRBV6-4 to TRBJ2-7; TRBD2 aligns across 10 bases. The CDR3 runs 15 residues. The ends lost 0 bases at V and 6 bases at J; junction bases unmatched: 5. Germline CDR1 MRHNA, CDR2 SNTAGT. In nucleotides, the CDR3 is TGTGCCAGCAGTGACTCTAGCGGGAGGACCAGCGAGCAGTACTTC. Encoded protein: CASSDSSGRTSEQYF.

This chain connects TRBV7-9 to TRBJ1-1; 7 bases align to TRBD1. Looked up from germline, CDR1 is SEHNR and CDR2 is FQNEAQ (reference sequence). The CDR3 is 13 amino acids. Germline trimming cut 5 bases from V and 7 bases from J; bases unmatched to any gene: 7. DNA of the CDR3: TGTGCCAGCAGCCCCAGGGGGGCCGGTGAAGCTTTCTTT. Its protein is CASSPRGAGEAFF.

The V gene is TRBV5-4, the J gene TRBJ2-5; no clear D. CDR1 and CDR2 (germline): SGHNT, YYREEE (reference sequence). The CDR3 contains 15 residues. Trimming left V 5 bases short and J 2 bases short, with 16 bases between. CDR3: CASSPAWAAQETQYF. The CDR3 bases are TGTGCCAGCAGTCCCGCCTGGGCAGCACAAGAGACCCAGTACTTC.